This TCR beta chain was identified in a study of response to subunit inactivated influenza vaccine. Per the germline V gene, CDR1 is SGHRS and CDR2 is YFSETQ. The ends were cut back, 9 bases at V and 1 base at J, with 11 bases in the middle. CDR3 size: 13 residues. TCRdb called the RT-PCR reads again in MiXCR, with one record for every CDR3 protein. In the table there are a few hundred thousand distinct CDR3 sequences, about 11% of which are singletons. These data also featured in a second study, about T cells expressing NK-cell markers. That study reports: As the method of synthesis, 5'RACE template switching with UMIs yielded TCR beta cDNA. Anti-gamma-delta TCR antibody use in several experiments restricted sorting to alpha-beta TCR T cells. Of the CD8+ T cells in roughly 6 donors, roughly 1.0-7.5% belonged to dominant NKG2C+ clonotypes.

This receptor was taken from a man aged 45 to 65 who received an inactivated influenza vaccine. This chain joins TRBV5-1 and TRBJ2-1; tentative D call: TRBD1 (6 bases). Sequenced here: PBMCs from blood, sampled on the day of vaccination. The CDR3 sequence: CATQGDSYNEQFF. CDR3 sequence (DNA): TGCGCCACACAGGGTGATTCCTACAATGAGCAGTTCTTC.